This is a list of T cell receptor beta chains from one sample in a study of monozygotic twins with inflammatory bowel disease. Following a re-call of the 5' RACE reads, TCRdb has one entry per CDR3 protein and lacks DNA. The sample table sets out approximately 400,000 distinct CDR3 sequences. Sequenced material: blood. Receptor source: a human donor with ulcerative colitis or Crohn's disease, or a healthy co-twin of an affected twin (not recorded which). Both conserved end residues are part of each CDR3.

>TRBJ2-2|TRBV28
CASSLIPNTGELFF
>TRBJ2-4|TRBV6-1
CASRPTGTKNIQYF
>TRBJ1-5|TRBV4-1
CASSQVGQGNQPQHF
>TRBJ1-1|TRBV18
CASSSGQAANTEAFF
>TRBJ2-1|TRBV12-3/TRBV12-4
CASSLVDRVDNEQFF
>TRBJ2-2|TRBV15
CATSRDTGGYTGELFF
>TRBJ1-4|TRBV5-5
CASSLVGAGVVEKLFF
>TRBJ2-5|TRBV5-1
CASTRGAGGQETQYF
>TRBJ2-1|TRBV4-3
CASSQEARQGRWSYNEQFF
>TRBJ1-6|TRBV3-1
CASSQGGNSPLHF
>TRBJ2-5|TRBV20-1
CSAGDFVETQYF
>TRBJ2-7|TRBV20-1
CSARDVSKGSYEQYF
>TRBJ2-5|TRBV5-6
CASSFGSQTQHF
>TRBJ2-2|TRBV20-1
CSARDERGTGELFF
>TRBJ1-6|TRBV15
CATSRDRGGYNSPLHF
>TRBJ1-1|TRBV4-3
CASSQDTILGPTEAFF
>TRBJ2-1|TRBV19
CASRSFSYNEQFF
>TRBJ2-3|TRBV3-1
CASSQFLSGGTDTQYF
>TRBJ2-3|TRBV29-1
CSSSGLAGARTDTQYF
>TRBJ2-3|TRBV5-1
CASSQGTAASADTQYF
>TRBJ1-2|TRBV6-1
CASSQSEGGTYGYTF
>TRBJ2-3|TRBV12-3/TRBV12-4
CASRRGGGTDTQYF
>TRBJ1-2|TRBV30
CAWSVRGSYGYTF
>TRBJ2-1|TRBV4-2
CASSQVVAQNEQFF
>TRBJ2-3|TRBV20-1
CSARSGGAYLAGEGDKTDTQYF
>TRBJ2-7|TRBV6-2/TRBV6-3
CASSYRGYEQYF
>TRBJ2-4|TRBV19
CASSIDLYGQGVGNIQYF
>TRBJ2-3|TRBV11-2
CASSLDRGDQYF
>TRBJ2-7|TRBV29-1
CSVEDRDYEQYF
>TRBJ2-4|TRBV6-5
CASSYSSGGAAKNIQYF
>TRBJ2-5|TRBV7-2
CASSLARGPQYF
>TRBJ2-2|TRBV5-6
CASSPGLAGVHTGELFF
>TRBJ1-1|TRBV20-1
CSARTGQGLFLAFF
>TRBJ2-7|TRBV12-3/TRBV12-4
CASSSGPPATYEQYF
>TRBJ2-1|TRBV4-3
CASSQDKRGWEQFF
>TRBJ2-2|TRBV29-1
CSVEWGGGANPTGELFF
>TRBJ2-3|TRBV6-1
CASGLGGRTDTQYF
>TRBJ1-5|TRBV29-1
CSVGGQDYNQPQHF
>TRBJ2-2|TRBV12-3/TRBV12-4
CASTTPLGVAGAGELFF
>TRBJ2-1|TRBV3-1
CASSQDGGAYNEQFF
>TRBJ1-2|TRBV3-1
CASSQALYRGLNYGYTF
>TRBJ2-5|TRBV5-5
CASSLPSGGPRETQYF
>TRBJ2-5|TRBV4-3
CASSQDRSGQGGETQYF
>TRBJ2-5|TRBV6-5
CASSYSSSGGETQYF
>TRBJ2-4|TRBV5-1
CASSLVLRGPSTLLAKNIQYF
>TRBJ2-3|TRBV5-1
CASLRTGDPADTQYF
>TRBJ2-5|TRBV27
CASSTYGTEQETQYF
>TRBJ1-6|TRBV7-9
CASSFEPSPLHF
>TRBJ1-2|TRBV14
CASSQDRGVSGYTF
>TRBJ1-1|TRBV12-3/TRBV12-4
CASRSVGEGTEAFF
>TRBJ2-7|TRBV7-6
CASSSTGLTSYEQYF
>TRBJ2-6|TRBV5-4
CASSLGVAGGANVLTF
>TRBJ1-5|TRBV7-9
CASSFLYQPQHF
>TRBJ1-6|TRBV6-1
CASSGGSSYNSPLHF
>TRBJ1-1|TRBV5-1
CASSLGRGPDEAFF
>TRBJ1-5|TRBV2
CASTPYPDQPQHF